This note documents a single T cell receptor (beta chain) sequence. TCRdb called the RT-PCR reads again in MiXCR, with one record for every CDR3 protein. This sample has a few hundred thousand distinct CDR3 sequences, with 35% to 45% found just once. These data come from a study of patients and donors after allogeneic stem cell transplantation. CDR3 length equals 14 residues. V lost 5 bases, J lost 5 bases, and 4 bases stayed unmatched. Germline CDR1 is LGHDT and CDR2 is YNNKEL (reference sequence). The clonotype comes from a human donor who was either an allogeneic HSCT recipient or a stem cell or donor lymphocyte infusion donor (not recorded which). It is not recorded whose cells these are; they may come from a transplant donor. Specimen: blood, either unsorted or a sorted T cell fraction (not recorded which). V gene TRBV3-1 combines with J gene TRBJ1-4, with TRBD1 identical over 8 bases. CDR3 region: CASSNRGSNEKLFF. The CDR3 nucleotides read TGTGCCAGCAGCAACAGGGGGAGCAATGAAAAACTGTTTTTT.